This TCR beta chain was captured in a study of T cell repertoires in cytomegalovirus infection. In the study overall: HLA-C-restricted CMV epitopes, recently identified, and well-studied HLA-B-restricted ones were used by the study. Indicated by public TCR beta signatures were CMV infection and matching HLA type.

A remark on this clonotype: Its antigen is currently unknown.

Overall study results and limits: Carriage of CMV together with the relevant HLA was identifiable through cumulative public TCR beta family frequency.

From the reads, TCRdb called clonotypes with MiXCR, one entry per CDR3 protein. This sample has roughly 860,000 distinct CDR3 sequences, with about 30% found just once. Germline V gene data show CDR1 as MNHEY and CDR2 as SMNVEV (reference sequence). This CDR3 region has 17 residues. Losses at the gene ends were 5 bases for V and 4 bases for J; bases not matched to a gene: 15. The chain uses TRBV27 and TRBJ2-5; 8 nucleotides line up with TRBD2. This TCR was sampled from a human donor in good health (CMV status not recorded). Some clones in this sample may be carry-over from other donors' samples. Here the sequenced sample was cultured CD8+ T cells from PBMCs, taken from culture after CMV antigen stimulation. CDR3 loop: CASSTIPVAGGGETQYF. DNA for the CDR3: TGTGCCAGCAGTACCATCCCTGTGGCGGGGGGAGGAGAGACCCAGTACTTC.